The clone carrying this T cell receptor (beta chain) came up a few times. Its cognate antigen is unknown. This sample is drawn from a study of identical twins. V was shortened by 1 base and J by 5 bases, with 11 bases between the two germline ends. The CDR3 length is 14 residues. Germline V gene lookup returns CDR1 KGHSH and CDR2 LQKENI. MiXCR, run by TCRdb on the 5' RACE reads, gives a single entry per CDR3 protein. Found here are some 790,000 distinct CDR3 sequences, about 18% of them singletons; the top ten hold about an eighth. Study findings and constraints: Compared with models, monozygotic twins showed more out-of-frame TCR alpha sharing.

These data were also filed under a second study, of T cells expressing NK-cell markers.

Sequencing input: PBMCs. The chain joins TRBV18 to TRBJ1-2; a weak D match, TRBD1 (5 bases). This TCR came from a woman aged 18-35 years in good health. CDR3 in amino acids: CASSPRQGAYGYTF. The CDR3 DNA is TGTGCCAGCTCACCACGGCAGGGTGCTTATGGCTACACCTTC. Using reference TRBV18 and TRBJ1-2 for the parts outside the CDR3, the full variable domain is NAGVMQNPRHLVRRRGQEARLRCSPMKGHSHVYWYRQLPEEGLKFMVYLQKENIIDESGMPKERFSAEFPKEGPSILRIQQVVRGDSAAYFCASSPRQGAYGYTFGSGTRLTVV.